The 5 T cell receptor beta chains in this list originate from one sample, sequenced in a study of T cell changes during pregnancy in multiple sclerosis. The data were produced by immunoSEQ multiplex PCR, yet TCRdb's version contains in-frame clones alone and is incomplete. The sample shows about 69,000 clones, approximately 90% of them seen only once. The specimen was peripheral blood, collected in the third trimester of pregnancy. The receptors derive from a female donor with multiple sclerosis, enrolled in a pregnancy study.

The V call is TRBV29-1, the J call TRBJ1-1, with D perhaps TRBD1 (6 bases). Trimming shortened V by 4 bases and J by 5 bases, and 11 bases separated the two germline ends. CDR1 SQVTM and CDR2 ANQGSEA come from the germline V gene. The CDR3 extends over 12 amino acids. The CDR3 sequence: CSVVRGWTEAFF. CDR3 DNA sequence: TGCAGCGTTGTCAGGGGATGGACTGAAGCTTTCTTT.

Written as DNA, the CDR3 is TGCGCCAGCAGTGAGTATGGACAGGGAGGACGGGAGACCCAGTACTTC. Protein: CASSEYGQGGRETQYF. The rearrangement uses TRBV10-2 and TRBJ2-5, with 8 positions matching TRBD1. V lost 1 base and J lost 5; bases outside the gene matches: 9. The CDR3 consists of 16 residues. CDR1 WSHSY and CDR2 SAAADI come from the germline V gene.

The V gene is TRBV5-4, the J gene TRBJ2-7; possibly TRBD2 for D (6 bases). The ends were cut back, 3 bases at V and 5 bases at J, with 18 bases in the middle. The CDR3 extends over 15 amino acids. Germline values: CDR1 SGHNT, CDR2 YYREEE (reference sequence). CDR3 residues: CASSSGGKGVNEQYF. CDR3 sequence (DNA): TGTGCCAGCAGCTCTGGGGGGAAGGGTGTTAACGAGCAGTACTTC. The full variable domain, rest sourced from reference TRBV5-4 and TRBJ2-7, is ETGVTQSPTHLIKTRGQQVTLRCSSQSGHNTVSWYQQALGQGPQFIFQYYREEENGRGNFPPRFSGLQFPNYSSELNVNALELDDSALYLCASSSGGKGVNEQYFGPGTRLTVT.

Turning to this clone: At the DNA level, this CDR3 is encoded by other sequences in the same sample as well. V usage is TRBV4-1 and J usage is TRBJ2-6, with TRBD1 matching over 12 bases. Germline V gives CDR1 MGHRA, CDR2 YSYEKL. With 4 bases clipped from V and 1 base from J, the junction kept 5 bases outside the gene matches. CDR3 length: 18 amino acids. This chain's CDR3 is CASSLRDRGLSGANVLTF. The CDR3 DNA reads TGCGCCAGCAGCCTCCGGGACAGGGGGCTTTCTGGGGCCAACGTCCTGACTTTC.

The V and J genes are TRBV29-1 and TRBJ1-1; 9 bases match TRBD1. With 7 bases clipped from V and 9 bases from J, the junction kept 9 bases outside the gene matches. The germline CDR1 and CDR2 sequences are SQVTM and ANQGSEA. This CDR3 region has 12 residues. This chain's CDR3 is CSALQGAPKAFF. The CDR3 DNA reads TGCAGCGCTTTACAGGGGGCACCTAAAGCTTTCTTT.